The rows below give T cell receptor beta chains drawn from one sample of a study of identical twins. Via MiXCR, TCRdb re-called the 5' RACE reads, giving one row per CDR3 protein. Seen here are over 600,000 distinct CDR3 sequences, 20% to 25% observed once, and the top ten hold roughly 4%. These records were also assigned to another study, of T cells expressing NK-cell markers.

The sequenced sample was PBMCs. The source of these receptors is a woman in her late teens or twenties in good health. Both conserved end residues are part of each CDR3. The order of the fields is clone size, CDR3 length, V gene, J gene, D gene, CDR3 DNA, CDR3 protein. The D gene is left open where the match is weak. Clone size is not always given. Where it is, it says once, few, many or a class for expanded clones.

NA	13	TRBV5-1	TRBJ2-3	NA	TGCGCCAGCAGCCCCAGAGAGGGAGATACGCAGTATTTT	CASSPREGDTQYF
once	14	TRBV12-3/TRBV12-4	TRBJ2-5	TRBD2	TGTGCCAGCAGTTTGGCCGGGGGGTGGGAGACCCAGTACTTC	CASSLAGGWETQYF
NA	18	TRBV28	TRBJ1-3	NA	TGTGCCAGCAGCCCAACCCGGGCGACAGCATATTGGGGAAACACCATATATTTT	CASSPTRATAYWGNTIYF
few	16	TRBV7-6	TRBJ2-1	NA	TGTGCCAGCAGCCCTACAGGGTTTGGCCCTTACAATGAGCAGTTCTTC	CASSPTGFGPYNEQFF
many	11	TRBV19	TRBJ1-1	NA	TGTGCCAGTAGTAACCCCCAGACGGCTTTCTTT	CASSNPQTAFF
NA	17	TRBV4-3	TRBJ2-1	NA	TGCGCCAGCAGCCCCCCCTCCGTGGCGGTCGGCTACAATGAGCAGTTCTTC	CASSPPSVAVGYNEQFF
NA	16	TRBV7-9	TRBJ2-1	NA	TGTGCCAGCAGCCCCCCAATGGGGTGGGGCTACAATGAGCAGTTCTTC	CASSPPMGWGYNEQFF
few	14	TRBV20-1	TRBJ2-7	NA	TGCAGTGCCCTCCCCGGGACGGAACGCTACGAGCAGTACTTC	CSALPGTERYEQYF
NA	13	TRBV12-3/TRBV12-4	TRBJ2-7	NA	TGTGCCAGCAGTTGGGGAGGAAACTACGAGCAGTACTTC	CASSWGGNYEQYF
few	14	TRBV18	TRBJ2-7	NA	TGTGCCAGCTCACCTGGACACAGCTCCTACGAGCAGTACTTC	CASSPGHSSYEQYF
few	15	TRBV5-1	TRBJ1-2	NA	TGCGCCAGCAGCCCACAGGTTTCCCTTAACTATGGCTACACCTTC	CASSPQVSLNYGYTF
NA	14	TRBV12-3/TRBV12-4	TRBJ2-7	TRBD1	TGTGCCAGCAGCCCTCCAAACAGGGGGCACGAGCAGTACTTC	CASSPPNRGHEQYF
few	16	TRBV9	TRBJ2-1	NA	TGTGCCAGCACCGCGACCCGGGACCCCTCGGACAATGAGCAGTTCTTC	CASTATRDPSDNEQFF
few	16	TRBV7-2	TRBJ2-1	NA	TGTGCCAGCAGACCGGGAAGGGGGTTGGCCTACAATGAGCAGTTCTTC	CASRPGRGLAYNEQFF
few	15	TRBV5-1	TRBJ2-2	TRBD2	TGCGCCAGCAGCCCCACGGGACTAGTTAACGGGGAGCTGTTTTTT	CASSPTGLVNGELFF
NA	14	TRBV5-1	TRBJ1-2	NA	TGCGCCAGCAGCTTGGCCGACGGGTCTCTGGGCTACACCTTC	CASSLADGSLGYTF
NA	19	TRBV11-1	TRBJ2-7	NA	TGTGCCAGCAGCTCCAGACACTTCGCGGACAGTCCGAGCTCCTACGAGCAGTACTTC	CASSSRHFADSPSSYEQYF
NA	14	TRBV29-1	TRBJ2-3	NA	TGCAGCGTCAGCTCGGGGCGGAGCACAGATACGCAGTATTTT	CSVSSGRSTDTQYF
NA	16	TRBV4-3	TRBJ2-1	TRBD2	TGCGCCAGCAGCCATCGACTAGCGGGGGCGTACAATGAGCAGTTCTTC	CASSHRLAGAYNEQFF
many	15	TRBV12-3/TRBV12-4	TRBJ2-1	NA	TGTGCCAGCAGTCCCCCCAGGGGAGTGAGCAATGAGCAGTTCTTC	CASSPPRGVSNEQFF
NA	13	TRBV5-6	TRBJ2-5	TRBD2	TGTGCCAGCAGCTTAAGCGGGAGCTCGACCCAGTACTTC	CASSLSGSSTQYF
NA	10	TRBV29-1	TRBJ2-1	NA	TGCAGCGTCGACGCGGGTGAGCAGTTCTTC	CSVDAGEQFF
few	16	TRBV20-1	TRBJ2-4	NA	TGCAGTGCTGCCCCGGGACAAACACTAACCAAAAACATTCAGTACTTC	CSAAPGQTLTKNIQYF
NA	16	TRBV12-3/TRBV12-4	TRBJ2-1	NA	TGTGCCAGCAGCCGACACGGCCAGAGCTCCTACAATGAGCAGTTCTTC	CASSRHGQSSYNEQFF
NA	17	TRBV11-2	TRBJ2-7	TRBD1	TGTGCCAGCAGCCTAGGGGGGACAGGGCGCAAAGCCTACGAGCAGTACTTC	CASSLGGTGRKAYEQYF
few	14	TRBV5-5	TRBJ2-3	TRBD2	TGTGCCAGCAGCTACGGGACTAGCGGGAGCACGCAGTATTTT	CASSYGTSGSTQYF
NA	14	TRBV9	TRBJ2-1	TRBD2	TGTGCCAGCAGCGTAGGGCGGGGGATAAATGAGCAGTTCTTC	CASSVGRGINEQFF
NA	14	TRBV7-9	TRBJ2-3	NA	TGTGCCAGCAGCTTAAATTCCAACACAGATACGCAGTATTTT	CASSLNSNTDTQYF
many	17	TRBV9	TRBJ2-7	TRBD2	TGTGCCAGCAGCGTAGATCCTAGCGGGTCCCCCTCCTACGAGCAGTACTTC	CASSVDPSGSPSYEQYF
NA	13	TRBV5-1	TRBJ2-1	TRBD1	TGCGCCAGCAGCTCGGGACAGCAGAATGAGCAGTTCTTC	CASSSGQQNEQFF
few	12	TRBV7-2	TRBJ2-3	NA	TGTGCCAGCAGTTCCTGGCTAGATACGCAGTATTTT	CASSSWLDTQYF
once	16	TRBV4-1	TRBJ1-2	TRBD1	TGCGCCAGCAGCCAACTTGACAGGGTTTGGGACTATGGCTACACCTTC	CASSQLDRVWDYGYTF
few	16	TRBV5-6	TRBJ2-7	NA	TGTGCCAGCAGCTTAAGAAGGGCAGCCCTATCCTCGGGGCAGTACTTC	CASSLRRAALSSGQYF
NA	18	TRBV6-5	TRBJ2-3	TRBD2	TGTGCCAGCAGTTCCCTGCGTGGACTAGCGGGGGACACAGATACGCAGTATTTT	CASSSLRGLAGDTDTQYF
NA	15	TRBV2	TRBJ2-1	NA	TGTGCCAGCACCAGAGGGGGGGTTGGCTACAATGAGCAGTTCTTC	CASTRGGVGYNEQFF
NA	15	TRBV18	TRBJ1-5	TRBD1	TGTGCCAGCTCACCACTGGGACAGAGCAATCAGCCCCAGCATTTT	CASSPLGQSNQPQHF
few	16	TRBV14	TRBJ2-1	NA	TGTGCCAGCAGCCAAGAGCGGGGTAGCTCCTACAATGAGCAGTTCTTC	CASSQERGSSYNEQFF
NA	14	TRBV2	TRBJ2-7	NA	TGTGCCAGCAGTCCCAACGGGGCCTCCTACGAGCAGTACTTC	CASSPNGASYEQYF
NA	14	TRBV11-2	TRBJ2-3	NA	TGTGCCAGCAGGGTTTGGGCTAGCACAGATACGCAGTATTTT	CASRVWASTDTQYF
few	18	TRBV5-5	TRBJ2-5	TRBD2	TGTGCCAGCAGCTTGGGGACTAGCGGGGTGACGTACCAAGAGACCCAGTACTTC	CASSLGTSGVTYQETQYF
NA	17	TRBV7-6	TRBJ2-3	TRBD1	TGTGCCAGCAGCTTAGCCCCTCCGACAGGGGGACTGGCTACGCAGTATTTT	CASSLAPPTGGLATQYF
many	13	TRBV7-2	TRBJ1-2	NA	TGTGCCAGCAGCTCAGGCAGGGTTTCTGGCTACACCTTC	CASSSGRVSGYTF
NA	16	TRBV7-2	TRBJ2-1	TRBD1	TGTGCCAGCAGCTTAAGGCGACAGGGTAAGGGAAATGAGCAGTTCTTC	CASSLRRQGKGNEQFF
few	15	TRBV13	TRBJ2-7	NA	TGTGCCAGCAGCTTAGGCCGACAGAAGAACTACGAGCAGTACTTC	CASSLGRQKNYEQYF
NA	16	TRBV5-8	TRBJ2-2	NA	TGTGCCAGCAGCGTGGGGGGAGACTCGGGCACCGGGGAGCTGTTTTTT	CASSVGGDSGTGELFF
few	14	TRBV7-8	TRBJ2-1	TRBD2	TGTGCCAGCAGCTTTTCTAGCGGGAGTAATGAGCAGTTCTTC	CASSFSSGSNEQFF
many	12	TRBV20-1	TRBJ2-5	NA	TGCAGTGCTAGGGATGTGGGAGAGACCCAGTACTTC	CSARDVGETQYF
NA	11	TRBV12-3/TRBV12-4	TRBJ1-5	NA	TGTGCCAGCAGTTCTGGGGTTCTCCAGCATTTT	CASSSGVLQHF
few	15	TRBV11-2	TRBJ2-7	NA	TGTGCCAGCAGCTTTCTTAAAGGGGCCACCTACGAGCAGTACTTC	CASSFLKGATYEQYF
few	15	TRBV12-3/TRBV12-4	TRBJ2-7	NA	TGTGCCAGCAGTAAGGCCCCCTGGGCCCCGGACGAGCAGTACTTC	CASSKAPWAPDEQYF
many	13	TRBV7-9	TRBJ1-1	NA	TGTGCCAGCAGCTCAAGCATGAACACTGAAGCTTTCTTT	CASSSSMNTEAFF
NA	13	TRBV10-3	TRBJ1-6	NA	TGTGCCATCACCGCGACGGGGAATTCACCCCTCCACTTT	CAITATGNSPLHF
few	15	TRBV20-1	TRBJ2-3	NA	TGCAGTGCTAGAGATTATCAGCTTTACACAGATACGCAGTATTTT	CSARDYQLYTDTQYF
NA	14	TRBV29-1	TRBJ2-7	TRBD1	TGCAGCGTCATTCCGGGACAGGGCTTGAGCGAGCAGTACTTC	CSVIPGQGLSEQYF
NA	18	TRBV20-1	TRBJ2-7	NA	TGCAGTGCTCTCGATATCCCGGCCCCGCATTCGGGGGGCACCGAGCAGTACTTC	CSALDIPAPHSGGTEQYF
few	15	TRBV4-3	TRBJ2-1	NA	TGCGCCAGCAGCCAAGGGCTTGGGCGTCGGTCTGAGCAGTTCTTC	CASSQGLGRRSEQFF
NA	12	TRBV11-2	TRBJ2-3	NA	TGTGCCAGCGGGGCTAATCTGGATACGCAGTATTTT	CASGANLDTQYF
NA	15	TRBV27	TRBJ2-3	NA	TGTGCCAGCAGTTTACGGTGGGGAAACACAGATACGCAGTATTTT	CASSLRWGNTDTQYF
NA	13	TRBV9	TRBJ1-1	NA	TGTGCCAGCAGGGGGGACCGAGGCACTGAAGCTTTCTTT	CASRGDRGTEAFF
few	11	TRBV20-1	TRBJ1-2	NA	TGCAGTGCTAGTCTGGCGTTCGGCTACACCTTC	CSASLAFGYTF